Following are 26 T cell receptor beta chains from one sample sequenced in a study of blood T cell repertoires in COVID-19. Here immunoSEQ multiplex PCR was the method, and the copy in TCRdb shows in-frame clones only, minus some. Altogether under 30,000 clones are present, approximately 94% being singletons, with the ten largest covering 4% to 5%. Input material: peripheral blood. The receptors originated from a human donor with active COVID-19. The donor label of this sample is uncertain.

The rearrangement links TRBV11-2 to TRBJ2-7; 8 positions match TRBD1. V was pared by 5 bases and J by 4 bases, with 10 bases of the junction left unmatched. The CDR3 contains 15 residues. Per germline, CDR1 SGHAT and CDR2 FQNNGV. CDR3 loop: CASSPTLDRVYEQYF. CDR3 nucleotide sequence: TGTGCCAGCAGCCCGACCCTGGACAGGGTTTACGAGCAGTACTTC. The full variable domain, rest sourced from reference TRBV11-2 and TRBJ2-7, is EAGVAQSPRYKIIEKRQSVAFWCNPISGHATLYWYQQILGQGPKLLIQFQNNGVVDDSQLPKDRFSAERLKGVDSTLKIQPAKLEDSAVYLCASSPTLDRVYEQYFGPGTRLTVT.

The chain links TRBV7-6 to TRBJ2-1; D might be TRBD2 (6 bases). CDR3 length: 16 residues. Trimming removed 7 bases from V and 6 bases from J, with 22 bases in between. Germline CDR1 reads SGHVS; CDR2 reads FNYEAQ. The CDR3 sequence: CASTRSNSGGLNEQFF. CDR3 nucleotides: TGTGCCAGCACCCGATCAAATAGCGGAGGCCTCAATGAGCAGTTCTTC.

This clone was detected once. The CDR3 nucleotides are TGTGCCTGGAGCGCGGGACTAGCGTGGGCAGATACGCAGTATTTT. Translation gives CAWSAGLAWADTQYF. This chain links TRBV30 with TRBJ2-3; 10 bases are a match to TRBD2. The V segment lost 3 bases and the J segment 4 bases; nucleotides outside the gene matches: 7. CDR3 length: 15 residues. Germline CDR1 and CDR2: GTSNPN and SVGIG (reference sequence).

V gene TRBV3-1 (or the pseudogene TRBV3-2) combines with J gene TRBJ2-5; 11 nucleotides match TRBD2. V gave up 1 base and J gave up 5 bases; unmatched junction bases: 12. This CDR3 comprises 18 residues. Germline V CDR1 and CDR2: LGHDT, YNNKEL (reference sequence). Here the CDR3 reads CASSQVGTSGSSAETQYF. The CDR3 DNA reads TGTGCCAGCAGCCAAGTGGGAACTAGCGGGAGTTCGGCGGAGACCCAGTACTTC.

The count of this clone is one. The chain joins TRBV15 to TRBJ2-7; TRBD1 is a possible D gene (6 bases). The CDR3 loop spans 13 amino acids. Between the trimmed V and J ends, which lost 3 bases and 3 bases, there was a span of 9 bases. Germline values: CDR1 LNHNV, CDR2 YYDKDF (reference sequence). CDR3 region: CATSRAQGYEQYF. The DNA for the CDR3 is TGTGCCACCAGCAGGGCACAGGGCTACGAGCAGTACTTC.

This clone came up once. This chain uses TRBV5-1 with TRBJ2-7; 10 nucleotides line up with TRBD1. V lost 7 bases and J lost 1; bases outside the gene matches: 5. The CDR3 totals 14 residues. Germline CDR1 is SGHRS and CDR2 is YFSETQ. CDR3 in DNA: TGCGCCAGCGGGGCGGACAGGGGGTCCTACGAGCAGTACTTC. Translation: CASGADRGSYEQYF.

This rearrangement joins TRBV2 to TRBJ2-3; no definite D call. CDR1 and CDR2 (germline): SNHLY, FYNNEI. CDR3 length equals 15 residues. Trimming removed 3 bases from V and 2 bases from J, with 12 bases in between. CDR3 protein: CASSDRRLNTDTQYF. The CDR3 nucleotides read TGTGCCAGCAGTGACCGGAGACTGAACACAGATACGCAGTATTTT.

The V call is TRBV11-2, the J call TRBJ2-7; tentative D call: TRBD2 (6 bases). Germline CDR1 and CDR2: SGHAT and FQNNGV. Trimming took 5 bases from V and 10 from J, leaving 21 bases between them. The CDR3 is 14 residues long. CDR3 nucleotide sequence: TGTGCCAGCAGCCCCGGTCCGGGACTCCCAGACCAGTACTTC. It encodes CASSPGPGLPDQYF.

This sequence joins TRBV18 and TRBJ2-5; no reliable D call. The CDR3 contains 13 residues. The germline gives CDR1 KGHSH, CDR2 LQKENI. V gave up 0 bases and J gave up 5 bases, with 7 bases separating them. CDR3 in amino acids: CASSPPGEETQYF. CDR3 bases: TGTGCCAGCTCACCACCGGGCGAGGAGACCCAGTACTTC.

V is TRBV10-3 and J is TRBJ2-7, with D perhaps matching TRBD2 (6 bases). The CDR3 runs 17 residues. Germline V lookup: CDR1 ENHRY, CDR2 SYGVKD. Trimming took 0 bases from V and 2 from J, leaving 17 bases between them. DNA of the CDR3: TGTGCCATCAGTGAGTCGACTGGGGTGCCGGGGGCCTACGAGCAGTACTTC. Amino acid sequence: CAISESTGVPGAYEQYF.

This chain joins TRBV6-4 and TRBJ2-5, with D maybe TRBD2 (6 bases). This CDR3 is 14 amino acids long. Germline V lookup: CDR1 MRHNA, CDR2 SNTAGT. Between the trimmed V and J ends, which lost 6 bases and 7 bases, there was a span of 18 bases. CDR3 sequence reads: CASRRVWGGWTQYF. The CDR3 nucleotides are TGTGCCAGCAGGCGGGTCTGGGGAGGCTGGACCCAGTACTTC.

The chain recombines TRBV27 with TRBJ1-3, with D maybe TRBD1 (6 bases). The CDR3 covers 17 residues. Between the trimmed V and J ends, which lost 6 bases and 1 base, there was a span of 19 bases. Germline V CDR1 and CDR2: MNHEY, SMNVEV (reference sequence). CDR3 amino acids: CASRSNTGSGSGNTIYF. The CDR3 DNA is TGTGCCAGCAGGTCCAACACAGGGTCGGGGTCTGGAAACACCATATATTTT.

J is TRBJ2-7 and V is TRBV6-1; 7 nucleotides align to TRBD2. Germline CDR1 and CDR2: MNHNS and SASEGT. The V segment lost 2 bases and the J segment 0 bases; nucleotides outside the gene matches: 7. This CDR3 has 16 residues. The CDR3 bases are TGTGCCAGCAGTGAAATGAGGACTAGGCCCTCCTACGAGCAGTACTTC. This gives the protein CASSEMRTRPSYEQYF.

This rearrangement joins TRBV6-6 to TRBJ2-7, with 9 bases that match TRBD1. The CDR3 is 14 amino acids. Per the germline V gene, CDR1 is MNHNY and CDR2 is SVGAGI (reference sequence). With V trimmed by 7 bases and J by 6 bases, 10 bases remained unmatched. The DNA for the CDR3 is TGTGCCAGCAATCCTGGGACAGGGCGGATCGAGCAGTACTTC. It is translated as CASNPGTGRIEQYF.

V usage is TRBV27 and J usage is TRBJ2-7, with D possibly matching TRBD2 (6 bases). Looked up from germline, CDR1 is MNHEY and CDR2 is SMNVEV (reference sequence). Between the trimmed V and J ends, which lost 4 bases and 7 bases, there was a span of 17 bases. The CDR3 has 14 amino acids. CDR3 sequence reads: CASSSASGVGEQYF. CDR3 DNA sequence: TGTGCCAGCAGTTCGGCCTCGGGAGTTGGAGAGCAGTACTTC.

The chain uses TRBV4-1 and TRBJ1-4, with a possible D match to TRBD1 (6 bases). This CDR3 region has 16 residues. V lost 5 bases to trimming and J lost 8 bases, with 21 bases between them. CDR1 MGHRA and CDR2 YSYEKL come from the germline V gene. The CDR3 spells CASSRGTTGRREKLFF. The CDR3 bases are TGCGCCAGCAGCAGAGGGACAACGGGCCGGAGGGAAAAACTGTTTTTT.

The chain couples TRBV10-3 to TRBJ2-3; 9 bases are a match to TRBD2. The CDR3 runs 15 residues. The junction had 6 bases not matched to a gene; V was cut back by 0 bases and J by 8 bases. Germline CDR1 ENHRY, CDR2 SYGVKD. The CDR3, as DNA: TGTGCCATCAGTGAGTCGATTAGCGGGGGACGTACGCAGTATTTT. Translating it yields CAISESISGGRTQYF.

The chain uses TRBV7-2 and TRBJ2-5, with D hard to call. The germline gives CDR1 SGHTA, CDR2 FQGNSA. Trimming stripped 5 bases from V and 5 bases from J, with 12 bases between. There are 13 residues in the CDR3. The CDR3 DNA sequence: TGTGCCAGCAGCCTCCCGGGTGTCGAGACCCAGTACTTC. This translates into CASSLPGVETQYF.

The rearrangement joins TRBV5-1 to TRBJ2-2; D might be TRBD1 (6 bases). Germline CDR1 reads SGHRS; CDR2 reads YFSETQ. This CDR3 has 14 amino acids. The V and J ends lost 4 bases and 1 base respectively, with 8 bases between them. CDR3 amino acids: CASSRQENTGELFF. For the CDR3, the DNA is TGCGCCAGCAGCCGACAGGAGAACACCGGGGAGCTGTTTTTT.

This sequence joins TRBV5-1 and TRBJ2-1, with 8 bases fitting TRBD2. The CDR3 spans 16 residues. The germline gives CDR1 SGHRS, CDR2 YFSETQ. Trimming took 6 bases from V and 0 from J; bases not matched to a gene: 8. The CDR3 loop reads CASKTTSGSSYNEQFF. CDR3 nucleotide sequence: TGCGCCAGCAAAACTACTAGCGGCAGCTCCTACAATGAGCAGTTCTTC.

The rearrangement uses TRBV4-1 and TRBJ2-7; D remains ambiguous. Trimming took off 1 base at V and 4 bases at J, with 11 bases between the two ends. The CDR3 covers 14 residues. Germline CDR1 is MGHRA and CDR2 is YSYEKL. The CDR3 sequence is CASSQVQVEYEQYF. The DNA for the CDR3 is TGCGCCAGCAGCCAAGTTCAGGTGGAATACGAGCAGTACTTC.

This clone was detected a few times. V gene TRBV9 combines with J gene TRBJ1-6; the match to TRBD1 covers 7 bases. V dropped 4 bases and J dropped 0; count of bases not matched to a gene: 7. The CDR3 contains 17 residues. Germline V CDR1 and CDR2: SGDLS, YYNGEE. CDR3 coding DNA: TGTGCCAGCAGCCCCAGGGGGGAGAGCTCCTATAATTCACCCCTCCACTTT. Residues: CASSPRGESSYNSPLHF.

The CDR3 loop reads CASSLSQGPLGDEQYF. CDR3 nucleotides: TGTGCCAGCAGCTTATCCCAGGGGCCCCTAGGGGACGAGCAGTACTTC. The chain has TRBV7-9 and TRBJ2-7; TRBD1 is a possible D gene (6 bases). V lost 2 bases to trimming and J lost 5 bases, with 19 bases between them. The CDR3 runs 16 residues. The germline gives CDR1 SEHNR, CDR2 FQNEAQ (reference sequence).

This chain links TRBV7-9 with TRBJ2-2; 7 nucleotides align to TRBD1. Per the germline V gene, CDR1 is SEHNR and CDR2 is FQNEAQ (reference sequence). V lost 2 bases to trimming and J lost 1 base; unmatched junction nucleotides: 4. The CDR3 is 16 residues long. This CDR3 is CASSLRRQGNTGELFF. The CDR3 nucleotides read TGTGCCAGCAGCTTAAGGCGACAGGGGAACACCGGGGAGCTGTTTTTT. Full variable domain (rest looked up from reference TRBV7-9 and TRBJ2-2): DTGVSQNPRHKITKRGQNVTFRCDPISEHNRLYWYRQTLGQGPEFLTYFQNEAQLEKSRLLSDRFSAERPKGSFSTLEIQRTEQGDSAMYLCASSLRRQGNTGELFFGEGSRLTVL.

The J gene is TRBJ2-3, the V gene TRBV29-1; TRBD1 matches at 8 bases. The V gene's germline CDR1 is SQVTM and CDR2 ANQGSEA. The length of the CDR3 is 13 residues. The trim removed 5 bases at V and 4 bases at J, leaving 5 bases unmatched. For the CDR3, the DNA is TGCAGCGTTCGCAGGGGGCGAGCAGATACGCAGTATTTT. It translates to CSVRRGRADTQYF.

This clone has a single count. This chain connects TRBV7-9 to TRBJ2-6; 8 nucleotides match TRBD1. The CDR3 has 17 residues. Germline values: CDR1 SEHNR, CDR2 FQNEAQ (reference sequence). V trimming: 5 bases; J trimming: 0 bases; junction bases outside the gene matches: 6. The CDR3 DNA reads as TGTGCCAGCAGCCTGACAGGGGATCCCTCTGGGGCCAACGTCCTGACTTTC. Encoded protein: CASSLTGDPSGANVLTF.